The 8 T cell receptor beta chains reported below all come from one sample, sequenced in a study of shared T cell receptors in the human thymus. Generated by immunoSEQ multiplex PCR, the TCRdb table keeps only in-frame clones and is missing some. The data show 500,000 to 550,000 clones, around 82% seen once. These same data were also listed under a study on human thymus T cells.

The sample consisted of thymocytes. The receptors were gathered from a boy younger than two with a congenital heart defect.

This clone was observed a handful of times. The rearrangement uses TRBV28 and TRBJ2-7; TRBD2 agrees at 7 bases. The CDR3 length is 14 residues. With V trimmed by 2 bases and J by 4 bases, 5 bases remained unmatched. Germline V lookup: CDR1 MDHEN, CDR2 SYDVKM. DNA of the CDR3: TGTGCCAGCAGTTTAGGCCAGGGAGGGTACGAGCAGTACTTC. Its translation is CASSLGQGGYEQYF.

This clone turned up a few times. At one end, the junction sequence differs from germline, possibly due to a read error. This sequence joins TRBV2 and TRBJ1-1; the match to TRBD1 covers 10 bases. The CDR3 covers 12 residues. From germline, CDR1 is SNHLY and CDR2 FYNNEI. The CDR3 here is CASRETGTGVSF. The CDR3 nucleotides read TGTGCCAGCAGGGAAACCGGGACAGGGGTGAGCTTT.

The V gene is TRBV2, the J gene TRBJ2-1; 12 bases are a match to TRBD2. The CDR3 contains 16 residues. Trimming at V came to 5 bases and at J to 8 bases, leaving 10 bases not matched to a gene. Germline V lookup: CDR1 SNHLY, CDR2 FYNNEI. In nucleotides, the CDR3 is TGTGCCAGCAGTCCACTAAGACTAGCGGGAGCCGATGAGCAGTTCTTC. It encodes CASSPLRLAGADEQFF.

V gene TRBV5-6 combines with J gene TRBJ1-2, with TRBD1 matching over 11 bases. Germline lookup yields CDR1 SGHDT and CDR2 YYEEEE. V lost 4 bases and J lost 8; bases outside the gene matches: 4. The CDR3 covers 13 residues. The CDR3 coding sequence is TGTGCCAGCAGCCTTGGGACAGGGGGAGGCTACACCTTC. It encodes CASSLGTGGGYTF.

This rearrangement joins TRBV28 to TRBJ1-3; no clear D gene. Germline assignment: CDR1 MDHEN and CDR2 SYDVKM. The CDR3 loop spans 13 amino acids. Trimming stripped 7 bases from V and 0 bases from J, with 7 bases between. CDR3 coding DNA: TGTGCCAGCAAAGCGGTCTCTGGAAACACCATATATTTT. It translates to CASKAVSGNTIYF.

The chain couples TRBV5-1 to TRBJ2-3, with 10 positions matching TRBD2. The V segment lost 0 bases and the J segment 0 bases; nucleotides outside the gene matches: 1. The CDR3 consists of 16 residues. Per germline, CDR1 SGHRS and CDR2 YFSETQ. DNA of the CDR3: TGCGCCAGCAGCTTGGCAGCGGGAGGGAGCACAGATACGCAGTATTTT. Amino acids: CASSLAAGGSTDTQYF.

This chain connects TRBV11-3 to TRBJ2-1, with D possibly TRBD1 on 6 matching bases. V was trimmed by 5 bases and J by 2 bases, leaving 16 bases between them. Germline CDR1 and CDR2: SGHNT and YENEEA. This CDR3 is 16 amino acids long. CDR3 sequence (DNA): TGTGCCAGCAGCAGATGTAAGGACAGAGCCTACAATGAGCAGTTCTTC. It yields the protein CASSRCKDRAYNEQFF.

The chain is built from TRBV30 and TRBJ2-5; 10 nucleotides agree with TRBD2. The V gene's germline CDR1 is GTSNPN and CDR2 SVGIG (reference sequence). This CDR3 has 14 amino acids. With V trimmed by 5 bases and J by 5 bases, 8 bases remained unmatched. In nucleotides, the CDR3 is TGTGCCTGGGGGGGACTAGCGACCCGGGAGACCCAGTACTTC. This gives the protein CAWGGLATRETQYF.